This T cell receptor (beta chain) was captured in a study of Tregs in tolerant kidney transplant recipients. Clones were read by immunoSEQ multiplex PCR, and TCRdb kept only the in-frame ones, dropping some. The sample shows approximately 90,000 clones, around 94% of them seen only once. The V end was cut by 5 bases, the J end by 1 base, with 8 bases between. The CDR3 contains 13 residues. The V gene's germline CDR1 is MGHRA and CDR2 YSYEKL. This chain joins TRBV4-1 and TRBJ1-1; the D gene is possibly TRBD1 (6 bases). This receptor was identified in a human donor in good health. Sequencing was done on a sample of CD8+ T cells from blood. Here the CDR3 reads CASSKGGNTEAFF. The CDR3 nucleotides are TGCGCCAGCAGCAAAGGGGGGAACACTGAAGCTTTCTTT.